These T cell receptor beta chains were read from a single sample in a study of cytomegalovirus exposure and HLA in healthy donors. The table came from immunoSEQ multiplex PCR; TCRdb's copy has only in-frame clones and leaves some out. The sample shows over 150,000 clones, around 88% of them seen only once. The sequenced material came from PBMCs. These receptors all stem from a woman in her twenties or thirties in good health and CMV-seronegative. The CDR3 runs from the conserved cysteine through the conserved F or W. D genes are given only for firm matches. A row's size may be missing; if present it is once, few, many or a size class.

d_gene	abundance	v_gene	j_gene	CDR3aa	CDR3nt
TRBD1	NA	TRBV11-3	TRBJ2-3	CASSQGQGVTDTQYF	TGTGCCAGCAGCCAGGGACAGGGTGTGACAGATACGCAGTATTTT
TRBD1	NA	TRBV9	TRBJ2-1	CASSVEIRGPYNEQFF	TGTGCCAGCAGCGTAGAAATCAGGGGGCCCTACAATGAGCAGTTCTTC
NA	NA	TRBV27	TRBJ2-5	CASSFLGSQETQYF	TGTGCCAGCAGTTTTTTGGGCAGTCAAGAGACCCAGTACTTC
TRBD1	NA	TRBV29-1	TRBJ1-1	CSVERQGGTEAFF	TGCAGCGTTGAAAGACAGGGAGGTACTGAAGCTTTCTTT
TRBD2	NA	TRBV6-1	TRBJ2-1	CASSEKGGFNEQFF	TGTGCCAGCAGTGAAAAGGGAGGGTTCAATGAGCAGTTCTTC
NA	NA	TRBV27	TRBJ2-5	CASSFTQGQGTQYF	TGTGCCAGCAGTTTCACCCAGGGGCAGGGGACCCAGTACTTC
TRBD1	NA	TRBV19	TRBJ1-1	CASSGQGSSEAFF	TGTGCCAGTAGTGGACAGGGGAGTTCTGAAGCTTTCTTT
TRBD1	NA	TRBV15	TRBJ2-2	CATSRDGTGLGELFF	TGTGCCACCAGCAGAGACGGGACAGGGCTCGGGGAGCTGTTTTTT
NA	NA	TRBV6-5	TRBJ1-2	CASSPPGQVNYGYTF	TGTGCCAGCAGTCCCCCCGGACAAGTCAACTATGGCTACACCTTC
TRBD2	NA	TRBV5-1	TRBJ2-1	CASSFSGSSYNEQFF	TGCGCCAGCAGCTTTAGCGGGAGCTCCTACAATGAGCAGTTCTTC
NA	few	TRBV5-1	TRBJ1-1	CASSFSGGKNTEAFF	TGCGCCAGCAGCTTTAGCGGGGGCAAGAACACTGAAGCTTTCTTT
NA	NA	TRBV2	TRBJ1-1	CASSEGRLNTEAFF	TGTGCCAGCAGTGAAGGCAGATTGAACACTGAAGCTTTCTTT
TRBD1	NA	TRBV7-6	TRBJ2-3	CASSPPPDRAGNTQYF	TGTGCCAGCAGCCCCCCCCCGGACAGGGCGGGGAATACGCAGTATTTT
NA	NA	TRBV28	TRBJ2-2	CASSGLRGELFF	TGTGCCAGCAGTGGGCTTAGAGGGGAGCTGTTTTTT
TRBD1	NA	TRBV19	TRBJ2-6	CASILCRLLGGRQGAFGANVLTF	TGTGCCAGTATACTATGCCGGCTGTTGGGTGGGCGACAGGGGGCGTTTGGGGCCAACGTCCTGACTTTC
NA	NA	TRBV6-1	TRBJ1-2	CASSSPLDSYGYTF	TGTGCCAGCAGTTCCCCCTTGGACAGCTATGGCTACACCTTC
TRBD1	NA	TRBV19	TRBJ1-1	CASSHRSGQGAVEAFF	TGTGCCAGTAGTCATAGGTCGGGACAGGGGGCCGTTGAAGCTTTCTTT
NA	few	TRBV19	TRBJ1-5	CASSLWEGSNQPQHF	TGTGCCAGTAGCCTCTGGGAGGGAAGCAATCAGCCCCAGCATTTT
TRBD2	NA	TRBV4-1	TRBJ2-7	CASSPSGVIAYEQYF	TGCGCCAGCAGCCCTAGCGGGGTAATTGCCTACGAGCAGTACTTC
NA	NA	TRBV9	TRBJ2-7	CASSVSLSYEQYF	TGTGCCAGCAGCGTATCCCTCTCCTACGAGCAGTACTTC
TRBD2	NA	TRBV30	TRBJ2-1	CAWSRGSGSPPYNEQFF	TGTGCCTGGAGTCGGGGTAGCGGGAGCCCACCCTACAATGAGCAGTTCTTC
NA	NA	TRBV7-9	TRBJ1-2	CASSSGQKNYGYTF	TGTGCCAGCAGCTCTGGACAGAAAAACTATGGCTACACCTTC
NA	NA	TRBV15	TRBJ2-2	CATSRDRGNTGELFF	TGTGCCACCAGCAGAGATCGCGGGAACACCGGGGAGCTGTTTTTT
NA	NA	TRBV4-3	TRBJ2-5	CASSQGDQGLQETQYF	TGCGCCAGCAGCCAAGGAGATCAGGGACTGCAAGAGACCCAGTACTTC
NA	NA	TRBV4-3	TRBJ1-4	CASSQETGEKLFF	TGCGCCAGCAGCCAAGAAACGGGAGAAAAACTGTTTTTT
TRBD2	NA	TRBV11-2	TRBJ2-7	CASSSEGLAGYEQYF	TGTGCCAGCAGCTCGGAGGGACTAGCGGGCTACGAGCAGTACTTC
TRBD2	NA	TRBV29-1	TRBJ2-5	CSVRFPGGQETQYF	TGCAGCGTTCGTTTTCCCGGGGGGCAAGAGACCCAGTACTTC
TRBD1	NA	TRBV9	TRBJ2-2	CASGTDNTGELFF	TGTGCCAGCGGGACAGATAACACCGGGGAGCTGTTTTTT
NA	few	TRBV7-8	TRBJ2-2	CASSLRASLNTGELFF	TGTGCCAGCAGCTTACGGGCTAGCTTAAACACCGGGGAGCTGTTTTTT
TRBD1	NA	TRBV11-2	TRBJ2-7	CASSGDRGPYEQYF	TGTGCCAGCTCAGGGGACAGGGGGCCTTACGAGCAGTACTTC
TRBD1	NA	TRBV5-1	TRBJ2-7	CASSLGQGGGYEQYF	TGCGCCAGCAGCTTGGGACAGGGTGGTGGCTACGAGCAGTACTTC
TRBD2	once	TRBV5-1	TRBJ2-2	CASSSQAGTGELFF	TGCGCCAGCAGCTCTCAAGCGGGGACCGGGGAGCTGTTTTTT
NA	NA	TRBV7-9	TRBJ1-1	CASSLPGRVNTEAFF	TGTGCCAGCAGCTTACCCGGCAGGGTGAACACTGAAGCTTTCTTT
NA	NA	TRBV6-1	TRBJ1-2	CASSGSGLRDYGYTF	TGTGCCAGCTCCGGGTCGGGGTTGAGGGACTATGGCTACACCTTC
TRBD2	NA	TRBV4-3	TRBJ2-5	CASSQDRWAGGQTQYF	TGCGCCAGCAGCCAAGATCGTTGGGCGGGGGGGCAGACCCAGTACTTC
NA	NA	TRBV5-1	TRBJ2-7	CASSLAPRAYEQYF	TGCGCCAGCAGCTTGGCCCCCCGGGCCTACGAGCAGTACTTC
NA	NA	TRBV30	TRBJ2-7	CAWMRTGLRGEQYF	TGTGCCTGGATGAGAACAGGGCTTCGTGGAGAGCAGTACTTC
NA	NA	TRBV9	TRBJ2-1	CASSVDLNHNEQFF	TGTGCCAGCAGCGTAGATCTTAATCACAATGAGCAGTTCTTC
NA	once	TRBV6-5	TRBJ1-2	CASSYINDPTGYGYTF	TGTGCCAGCAGTTATATCAATGACCCCACAGGCTATGGCTACACCTTC
NA	NA	TRBV5-6	TRBJ1-1	CASSLGRDTEAFF	TGTGCCAGCAGCTTAGGGAGGGACACTGAAGCTTTCTTT
TRBD1	NA	TRBV7-6	TRBJ2-6	CASSLTWDSISGANVLTF	TGTGCCAGCAGCTTAACCTGGGACAGCATATCTGGGGCCAACGTCCTGACTTTC
NA	NA	TRBV15	TRBJ2-7	CATSRDGGADEQYF	TGTGCCACCAGCAGAGATGGGGGGGCGGACGAGCAGTACTTC
TRBD1	NA	TRBV6-1	TRBJ1-3	CASSEKGARGNTIYF	TGTGCCAGCAGTGAAAAGGGGGCGCGGGGAAACACCATATATTTT
NA	NA	TRBV5-1	TRBJ2-7	CASSLTNYEQYF	TGCGCCAGCAGCTTGACAAATTACGAGCAGTACTTC
TRBD1	NA	TRBV18	TRBJ2-7	CASSPLGTGQSYEQYF	TGTGCCAGCTCACCTCTCGGGACAGGCCAATCCTACGAGCAGTACTTC
NA	NA	TRBV7-3	TRBJ2-1	CASSPTGYNEQFF	TGTGCCAGCAGCCCTACAGGTTACAATGAGCAGTTCTTC
NA	NA	TRBV5-6	TRBJ2-4	CASSLAGGSAKNIQYF	TGTGCCAGCAGCTTGGCCGGGGGATCAGCCAAAAACATTCAGTACTTC
TRBD1	NA	TRBV28	TRBJ1-5	CASIGTATSNQPQHF	TGTGCCAGTATTGGGACAGCCACCAGCAATCAGCCCCAGCATTTT
NA	NA	TRBV12-2	TRBJ2-1	CASRQPRTSGNHNEQFF	TGTGCAAGTCGCCAGCCCCGGACTAGCGGGAACCACAATGAGCAGTTCTTC
NA	NA	TRBV7-9	TRBJ2-7	CASSFGQYEQYF	TGTGCCAGCAGCTTTGGACAATACGAGCAGTACTTC
NA	NA	TRBV5-4	TRBJ2-7	CATRTAGISYEQYF	TGTGCCACCAGGACTGCGGGGATATCCTACGAGCAGTACTTC
NA	once	TRBV6-4	TRBJ1-1	CASRTPSRVENTEAFF	TGTGCCAGCAGGACCCCCTCCAGGGTGGAGAACACTGAAGCTTTCTTT
TRBD2	NA	TRBV27	TRBJ2-1	CASGTSGGYNEQFF	TGTGCCAGCGGTACTAGCGGGGGGTACAATGAGCAGTTCTTC
NA	once	TRBV7-2	TRBJ2-3	CASSLAVATDTQYF	TGTGCCAGCAGCTTAGCGGTGGCCACAGATACGCAGTATTTT